This entry lists 10 T cell receptor beta chains sequenced from one sample in a study of shared T cell receptors in the human thymus. The method was immunoSEQ multiplex PCR; TCRdb's version includes in-frame clones alone and lacks a portion of them. The sample includes 500,000 to 750,000 clones, around 89% of them seen just once. This same sample was also taken into another study, of human thymus T cells.

The sample comprised thymocytes. The receptors were gathered from a boy under two years old with a congenital heart defect.

This sequence joins TRBV28 and TRBJ2-7; the match to TRBD2 covers 8 bases. Germline loops: CDR1 MDHEN, CDR2 SYDVKM. CDR3 size: 19 residues. Trimming removed 4 bases from V and 0 bases from J; junction bases left unmatched: 17. The DNA for the CDR3 is TGTGCCAGCAGTTGCCGGTCAGCGGACATTCGGGAGGGCTCCTACGAGCAGTACTTC. Its protein product is CASSCRSADIREGSYEQYF.

The CDR3 is CSGGGPYFSSYNEQFF. The CDR3 bases are TGCAGCGGCGGCGGCCCTTACTTCAGCTCCTACAATGAGCAGTTCTTC. V and J are TRBV29-1 and TRBJ2-1; D is ambiguous. Deletions cut 7 bases from V and 0 bases from J, with 19 bases between. The CDR3 loop spans 16 amino acids. In germline, CDR1 is SQVTM, CDR2 ANQGSEA.

The chain recombines TRBV6-1 with TRBJ1-1; 10 bases line up with TRBD1. The CDR3 totals 13 residues. V lost 7 bases, J lost 7 bases, and 6 bases stayed unmatched. Germline loops: CDR1 MNHNS, CDR2 SASEGT. The CDR3 bases are TGTGCCAGCATTCCGACAGGGGGCTTTGAAGCTTTCTTT. Residues: CASIPTGGFEAFF.

V usage is TRBV12-5 and J usage is TRBJ2-3; 9 positions match TRBD2. The V gene's germline CDR1 is LGHNT and CDR2 FRNRAP. This CDR3 contains 18 residues. The J segment lost 4 bases and the V segment lost 2 bases, leaving 13 bases of the junction unmatched. CDR3 DNA: TGTGCTAGTGGTTTGTCATCGGCTGGACTAGCGCATCCAGATACGCAGTATTTT. Amino acid sequence: CASGLSSAGLAHPDTQYF.

The chain carries TRBV7-9 and TRBJ2-5; TRBD1 agrees at 9 bases. Germline values: CDR1 SEHNR, CDR2 FQNEAQ (reference sequence). The CDR3 runs 16 residues. With 5 bases clipped from V and 0 bases from J, the junction kept 7 bases outside the gene matches. The CDR3 nucleotides are TGTGCCAGCAGCCCGCGGACAGGGGCCTACCAAGAGACCCAGTACTTC. This gives the protein CASSPRTGAYQETQYF.

The rearrangement links TRBV5-1 to TRBJ2-3; 9 bases line up with TRBD2. The CDR3 runs to 17 residues. Germline V CDR1 and CDR2: SGHRS, YFSETQ. Losses at the gene ends were 4 bases for V and 1 base for J; bases not matched to a gene: 10. The CDR3 nucleotides are TGCGCCAGCAGCCTCCTGATAGCGGGAGCGCGCACAGATACGCAGTATTTT. Translated: CASSLLIAGARTDTQYF.

The genes are TRBV5-1 and TRBJ2-2; 12 nucleotides line up with TRBD2. Germline V gene data show CDR1 as SGHRS and CDR2 as YFSETQ. V lost 8 bases to trimming and J lost 5 bases; unmatched junction nucleotides: 7. This CDR3 has 15 residues. CDR3 bases: TGCGCCAGTCTAGCGGGAGGGCCGAGGACCGGGGAGCTGTTTTTT. Translating gives CASLAGGPRTGELFF.

The chain is built from TRBV21-1 and TRBJ2-2; TRBD1, the table's D call, was not compared with the DNA. TRBV21-1 is marked as a pseudogene. CDR3 length: 17 residues. This chain's CDR3 is CASSKVGGQGYTGELFF. CDR3 nucleotide sequence: TGTGCCAGCAGCAAAGTCGGGGGACAGGGGTACACCGGGGAGCTGTTTTTT.

The chain uses TRBV2 and TRBJ1-2; TRBD1 matches at 11 bases. Germline V gives CDR1 SNHLY, CDR2 FYNNEI. This CDR3 has 14 residues. Losses at the gene ends were 5 bases for V and 8 bases for J; bases not matched to a gene: 7. The CDR3 nucleotides read TGTGCCAGCAGTTCCGGGACAGGGGGAATCGGCTACACCTTC. It translates to CASSSGTGGIGYTF.

The genes are TRBV27 and TRBJ2-3; 10 bases agree with TRBD2. In germline, CDR1 is MNHEY, CDR2 SMNVEV (reference sequence). The ends lost 8 bases at V and 0 bases at J; junction bases unmatched: 5. The CDR3 is 15 amino acids. For the CDR3, the DNA is TGTGCCAGCCAGACTAGCGGGCCTAGCACAGATACGCAGTATTTT. As protein: CASQTSGPSTDTQYF.